Sequencing of this TCR delta chain was carried out in a study of delta chains in infants with herpesvirus infections (dated by TCRdb to the early 2020s). With respect to the entire study: To characterize gammadelta T cell responses to primary cytomegalovirus (CMV) infection, researchers prospectively followed a birth cohort of Ugandan infants starting at birth. A public fetal Vdelta1/Vgamma8 gammadelta TCR clonotype was searched for in infants infected with CMV after birth. From PBMC, gammadelta TCRs were sequenced for under 20 CMV-infected infants (one congenitally infected) and under ten CMV-uninfected infants who had sufficient sample available. Blood samples from the infants were grouped into approximate ages of 1.5, 4, 8 and 12 months. Previously published Belgian fetal and cord blood gammadelta TCR data were included only for comparison and were not generated in this cohort. What the authors observed across the whole study: The public Vdelta1 clonotype appeared in 4 of 18 CMV-infected infants: three infected postnatally before 120 days of age, plus the congenitally infected infant. Presence of the public clonotype at levels below the detection limit might still occur in CMV-uninfected infants. Within Vdelta1 cells, the frequency of the public clonotype appeared to be inversely correlated with age at infection and to decay rapidly, seemingly not persisting past roughly two months. The authors acknowledged a small sample size and a lack of race- or environment-matched controls, because almost all Ugandans acquire CMV before adulthood. Detection of the public clonotype was limited to the first time point after infection, and the public clonotype was not found in uninfected infants or in infants infected after 120 days.

The protocol used for the library was RT-PCR. PBMC RNA was reverse transcribed with SuperScript II using gamma-chain- and delta-chain-specific primers to generate TCR cDNA. After purification with AMPure XP beads, the cDNA was amplified and indexed with Illumina adapters using the Nextera XT Index Kit. Sequencing of gammadelta TCR libraries was carried out on an Illumina MiSeq using a V2 300-cycle kit. Under the source paper's analysis protocol: Using MiXCR v2.1.12, CDR3 sequences were assembled, and reads were mapped onto D, J and V genes obtained from GenBank. VDJtools v1.2.1 was used to analyze the repertoires of the CDR3 clonotypes. TCRdb processed the public reads again with the CATT caller, after which rows with matching DNA were combined. The V and J calls were not made by the authors but by TCRdb's processing. The sample records approximately 260 delta-chain clones, 3% to 3.5% of which are singletons. The ten biggest clones cover around 32% of the sample.

Deletion took 3 bases off V and 0 bases off J, with a span of 13 bases between the germline ends. The germline V gene yields GEAIGNYY for CDR1 and EKD for CDR2. The CDR3 sequence holds 15 residues, the cysteine and phenylalanine included. The read is trimmed to its CDR3 DNA, 45 bases read in frame from base 1. Infants were enrolled after their mothers, pregnant women receiving prenatal care in Kampala, Uganda, were recruited, and documentation of maternal HIV status was required. Home visits to families took place weekly, and collection of infant clinical information, oral swabs and peripheral blood began at 6 weeks of age and was repeated every 4 months after that. Blood was collected in heparin tubes, and PBMC were isolated by Ficoll-Paque density gradient centrifugation and cryopreserved. As for this clone: There is no known antigen for this receptor. The TCRdb protein comes from a much larger clone and disagrees with this DNA's translation at residue 5, likely due to a read error; the protein given here is derived from the DNA.

The source of this sequence is a human donor who was a Ugandan infant, either HIV-exposed or HIV-unexposed (not recorded which). The rearrangement joined TRDV2 to TRDJ1; the D gene is possibly TRDD3, with 6 bases matching. The sample here was peripheral blood, taken at time point 1 of longitudinal follow-up. The DNA reads as follows: TGTGCCTGTGACCCCGGGGGAACCCACACCGATAAACTCATCTTT. Translated, it gives CACDPGGTHTDKLIF.